Listed below are T cell receptor beta chains from one sample, sequenced in a study of blood T cells in healthy people across ages. TCRdb fed the 5' RACE reads into MiXCR, producing one record per CDR3 protein. The sample includes fewer than 900,000 distinct CDR3 sequences, approximately 39% of them seen just once. Sequencing was carried out using blood. These receptors came from a woman in her sixties or seventies in good health. The CDR3 runs from the conserved cysteine through the conserved F or W. A D gene is named only where the DNA matches it firmly. Some rows mark clone size as missing; the rest say once, few, many or name a class of expanded clone.

d_call,j_call,v_call,clone_size,cdr3_nt,cdr3_aa
TRBD1,TRBJ1-2,TRBV7-2,few,TGTGCCAGCAGCTTAGGGACAGGGATGGACTATGGCTACACCTTC,CASSLGTGMDYGYTF
NA,TRBJ1-2,TRBV27,NA,TGTGCCAGCAGTTTGGTCGGAGGACCTAACTATGGCTACACCTTC,CASSLVGGPNYGYTF
NA,TRBJ1-5,TRBV12-3/TRBV12-4,few,TGTGCCAGCAGTCCCAAATTTCGGGGGGACAAACAGCCCCAGCATTTT,CASSPKFRGDKQPQHF
NA,TRBJ2-7,TRBV4-3,NA,TGCGCCAGCAACCAGGGTAGTACCCTTAGTACCTACGAGCAGTACTTC,CASNQGSTLSTYEQYF
TRBD1,TRBJ2-5,TRBV7-9,NA,TGTGCCAGCAGTTTGGCTACAGGGGGAGAGACCCAGTACTTC,CASSLATGGETQYF
NA,TRBJ1-6,TRBV7-2,NA,TGTGCCAGCAGCGTAGATGACCCCCAGGTCCTCCACTTT,CASSVDDPQVLHF
NA,TRBJ1-1,TRBV30,NA,TGTGCCTGGAGGGAACAACCGAACACTGAAGCTTTCTTT,CAWREQPNTEAFF
NA,TRBJ2-2,TRBV28,NA,TGTGCCAGCAGTCACACACGAGGGAGGGGGCCCACGAACACCGGGGAGCCGTTTTTT,CASSHTRGRGPTNTGEPFF
NA,TRBJ1-5,TRBV10-2,NA,TGCGCCGGCAGGGACTCCCCTAGCAATCAGCCTCAGCATTTT,CAGRDSPSNQPQHF
TRBD1,TRBJ2-2,TRBV2,NA,TGTGCCAGCAGCGCGGACAGGGATGGCGGGGAGCTGTTTTTT,CASSADRDGGELFF
NA,TRBJ2-3,TRBV2,many,TGTGCCAGCAGTGAGGGACCCCTCTCGGATACGCAGTATTTT,CASSEGPLSDTQYF
NA,TRBJ2-2,TRBV9,few,TGTGCCAGCAGCGTAGGTGGCTCTATGAACACCGGGGAGCTGTTTTTT,CASSVGGSMNTGELFF
NA,TRBJ2-1,TRBV15,NA,TGTGCCACCAGCAGAGACCCAGGGCGAGGGAATGAGCAGTTCTTC,CATSRDPGRGNEQFF
TRBD2,TRBJ2-5,TRBV12-3/TRBV12-4,many,TGTGCCAGCAGTTTACGTGTTAGCGGGGGGACCTGGGAGACCCAGTACTTC,CASSLRVSGGTWETQYF
TRBD2,TRBJ2-5,TRBV5-1,many,TGTGCCAGCAGTTTGGGACTAGCGGGAGAAGAGACCCAGTACTTC,CASSLGLAGEETQYF
NA,TRBJ2-5,TRBV6-5,NA,TGTGCCAGCAGTTCCCCAGCAGCTGGTGTAGAGACCCAGTACTTC,CASSSPAAGVETQYF
NA,TRBJ1-5,TRBV6-2/TRBV6-3,once,TGTGCCAGCAGTCAGGGACGGCAGGGTAGCGATCAGCCCCAGCATTTT,CASSQGRQGSDQPQHF
NA,TRBJ2-7,TRBV12-3/TRBV12-4,few,TGTGCCAGCAGTTTAGCGCTGGGGGAATACGAGCAGTACTTC,CASSLALGEYEQYF
NA,TRBJ2-2,TRBV9,NA,TGTGCCAGCAGCGTAGGGACAGTTAACACCGGGGAGCTGTTTTTT,CASSVGTVNTGELFF
NA,TRBJ2-7,TRBV27,few,TGTGCCAGCAGCCGGGGGCGGCCCTACGAGCAGTACTTC,CASSRGRPYEQYF
NA,TRBJ2-4,TRBV6-2/TRBV6-3,few,TGTGCCAGCAGCCGCGACGGAGCCAAAAACATTCAGTACTTC,CASSRDGAKNIQYF
TRBD1,TRBJ2-1,TRBV10-3,NA,TGTGCCATCAACGGACAGGGGAGCGATGAGCAGTTCTTC,CAINGQGSDEQFF
NA,TRBJ2-7,TRBV9,NA,TGTGCCAGCAGCGGCAGGGACCCCGAACCCTACGAGCAGTACTTC,CASSGRDPEPYEQYF
TRBD1,TRBJ1-1,TRBV18,NA,TGTGCCAGCTCACCAAACCAGGGGGTCAGCACTGAAGCTTTCTTT,CASSPNQGVSTEAFF
NA,TRBJ2-1,TRBV20-1,few,TGCAGTCCTCTTAGTAGGAGGGGGGGCTCCTACAATGAGCAGTTCTTC,CSPLSRRGGSYNEQFF
NA,TRBJ2-7,TRBV7-6,many,TGTGCCAGCAGCTTATTCTGGAGCTCCTACAATGAGCAGTACTTC,CASSLFWSSYNEQYF
TRBD2,TRBJ2-3,TRBV20-1,NA,TGCAGTGCTAGAGATCCGGGGACTAGCGGGGGGAAGCATACGCAGTATTTT,CSARDPGTSGGKHTQYF
NA,TRBJ1-2,TRBV4-1,NA,TGCGCCAGCAGCCAAGGGGACGCAGGAATCTATGGCTACACCTTC,CASSQGDAGIYGYTF
NA,TRBJ2-7,TRBV4-3,few,TGCGCCAGCAGCCAAGATCCCAGTTCCTACGAGCAGTACTTC,CASSQDPSSYEQYF
NA,TRBJ2-1,TRBV4-3,NA,TGCGCCAGCAGCCGTTCCCCTTACGGGAGCGGGTATGAGCAGTTCTTC,CASSRSPYGSGYEQFF
NA,TRBJ2-5,TRBV4-2,NA,TGTGCCAGCAGCCAAGAGGGGGCCGGGACCGGAGAGACCCAGTACTTC,CASSQEGAGTGETQYF
TRBD1,TRBJ1-1,TRBV6-2/TRBV6-3,few,TGTGCCAGCAGTAGAACAGGGGGGCGGAACACTGAAGCTTTCTTT,CASSRTGGRNTEAFF
TRBD2,TRBJ2-3,TRBV10-3,many,TGTGCCATCAGTGAGAGTAGCGGGGGTGCCCCAGATACGCAGTATTTT,CAISESSGGAPDTQYF
NA,TRBJ2-1,TRBV20-1,NA,TGCAGTGCGCCCCTCCCGCTCGAGGTTGTACAGTTCTTC,CSAPLPLEVVQFF
TRBD1,TRBJ1-1,TRBV7-8,NA,TGTGCCAGCAGCTGGACAGGAGGGGGATGGACTGAAGCTTTCTTT,CASSWTGGGWTEAFF
NA,TRBJ2-1,TRBV21-1,NA,TGTGCCAGCAGCAAAGTAGGGCTAGCGGAAAACAATGAGCAGTTCTTC,CASSKVGLAENNEQFF
TRBD2,TRBJ2-3,TRBV15,NA,TGTGCCACCAGCAGAGAACTAGCGGGGACTAGCACAGATACGCAGTATTTT,CATSRELAGTSTDTQYF
TRBD1,TRBJ2-3,TRBV24-1,few,TGTGCCACCAGTTCGGACAGGGAAGCGCAGTATTTT,CATSSDREAQYF
NA,TRBJ2-5,TRBV7-2,NA,TGTGCCAGCAGGCAGTACCTACAAGAGACCCAGTACTTC,CASRQYLQETQYF